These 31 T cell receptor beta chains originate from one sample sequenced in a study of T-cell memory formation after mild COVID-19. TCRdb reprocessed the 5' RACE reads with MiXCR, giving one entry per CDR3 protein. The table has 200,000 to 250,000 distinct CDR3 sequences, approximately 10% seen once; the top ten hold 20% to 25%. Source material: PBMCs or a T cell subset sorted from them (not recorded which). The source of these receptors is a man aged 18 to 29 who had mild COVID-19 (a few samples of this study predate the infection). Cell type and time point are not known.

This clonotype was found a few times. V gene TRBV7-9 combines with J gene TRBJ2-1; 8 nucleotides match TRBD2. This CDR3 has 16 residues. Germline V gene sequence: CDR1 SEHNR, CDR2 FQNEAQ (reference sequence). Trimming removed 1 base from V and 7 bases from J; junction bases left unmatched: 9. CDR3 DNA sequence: TGTGCCAGCAGCTTAGTCGGCGGGGGGCTTGGAAATGAGCAGTTCTTC. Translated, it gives CASSLVGGGLGNEQFF.

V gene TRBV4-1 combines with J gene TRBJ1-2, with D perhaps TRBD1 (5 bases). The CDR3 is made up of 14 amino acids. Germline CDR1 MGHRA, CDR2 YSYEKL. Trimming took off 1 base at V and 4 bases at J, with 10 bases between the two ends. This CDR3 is CASSQASGSYGYTF. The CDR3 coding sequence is TGCGCCAGCAGCCAAGCGTCAGGGAGCTATGGCTACACCTTC.

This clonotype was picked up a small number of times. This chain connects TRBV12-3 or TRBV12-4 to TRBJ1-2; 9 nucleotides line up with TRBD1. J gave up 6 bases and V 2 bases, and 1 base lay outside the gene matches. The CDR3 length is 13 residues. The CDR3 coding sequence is TGTGCCAGCAGTTTACGGGACAGGGATGGCTACACCTTC. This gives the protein CASSLRDRDGYTF.

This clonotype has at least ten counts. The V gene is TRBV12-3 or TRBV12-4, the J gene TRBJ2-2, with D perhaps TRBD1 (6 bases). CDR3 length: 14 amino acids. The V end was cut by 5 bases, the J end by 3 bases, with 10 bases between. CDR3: CASSNRDYTGELFF. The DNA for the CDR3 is TGTGCCAGCAGTAACAGGGATTACACCGGGGAGCTGTTTTTT.

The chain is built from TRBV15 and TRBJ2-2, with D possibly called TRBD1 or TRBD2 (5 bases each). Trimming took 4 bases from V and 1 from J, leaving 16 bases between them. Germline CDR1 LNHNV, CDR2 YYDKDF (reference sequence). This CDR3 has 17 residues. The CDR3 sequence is CATSTTVGTENTGELFF. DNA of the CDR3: TGTGCCACCAGCACAACTGTCGGGACGGAGAACACCGGGGAGCTGTTTTTT.

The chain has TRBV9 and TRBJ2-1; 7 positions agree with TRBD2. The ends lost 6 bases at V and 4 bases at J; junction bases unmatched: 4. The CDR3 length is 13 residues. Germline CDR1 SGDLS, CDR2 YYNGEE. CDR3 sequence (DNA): TGTGCCAGCACAAGCGGGGATTACAATGAGCAGTTCTTC. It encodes CASTSGDYNEQFF.

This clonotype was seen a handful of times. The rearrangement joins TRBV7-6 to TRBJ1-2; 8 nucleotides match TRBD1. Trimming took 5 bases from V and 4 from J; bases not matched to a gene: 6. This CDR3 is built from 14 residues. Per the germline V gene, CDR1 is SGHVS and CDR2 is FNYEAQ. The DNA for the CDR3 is TGTGCCAGCAGCCCAGCAGGGGGCGGCTATGGCTACACCTTC. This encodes CASSPAGGGYGYTF.

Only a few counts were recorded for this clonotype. CDR3 sequence reads: CASSGRGSSYEQYV. The CDR3 region has the DNA TGTGCCAGCAGTGGGCGCGGGAGCTCCTACGAGCAGTACGTC. This rearrangement joins TRBV2 to TRBJ2-7, with 7 bases lining up with TRBD2. V was clipped by 4 bases and J by 0 bases; unmatched bases: 3. Per the germline V gene, CDR1 is SNHLY and CDR2 is FYNNEI. This CDR3 is 14 amino acids long.

The CDR3 region is CASSSGLVAYGYTF. The DNA of the CDR3 is TGTGCCAGCAGCTCGGGGTTAGTTGCCTATGGCTACACCTTC. The chain recombines TRBV5-6 with TRBJ1-2, with no clear D. V was cut by 3 bases and J by 4 bases, with 13 bases left in between. Germline CDR1 and CDR2: SGHDT and YYEEEE. There are 14 residues in the CDR3.

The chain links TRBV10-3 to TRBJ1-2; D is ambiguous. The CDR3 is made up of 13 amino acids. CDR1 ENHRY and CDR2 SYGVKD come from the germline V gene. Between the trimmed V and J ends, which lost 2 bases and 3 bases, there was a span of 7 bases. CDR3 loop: CAISEKSHYGYTF. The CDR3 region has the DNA TGTGCCATCAGTGAGAAGTCTCACTATGGCTACACCTTC.

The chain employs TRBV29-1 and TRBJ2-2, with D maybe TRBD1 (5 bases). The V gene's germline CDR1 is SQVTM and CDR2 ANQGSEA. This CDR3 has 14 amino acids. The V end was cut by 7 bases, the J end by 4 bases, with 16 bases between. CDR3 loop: CSASTGHLTGELFF. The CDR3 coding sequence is TGCAGCGCCTCTACAGGTCACCTCACCGGGGAGCTGTTTTTT.

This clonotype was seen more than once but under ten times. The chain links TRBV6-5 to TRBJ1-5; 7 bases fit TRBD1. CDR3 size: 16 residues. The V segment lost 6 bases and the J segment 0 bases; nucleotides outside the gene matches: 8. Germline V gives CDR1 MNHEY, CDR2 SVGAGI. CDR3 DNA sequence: TGTGCCAGCAGACGATCGGGACAGTATAGCAATCAGCCCCAGCATTTT. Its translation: CASRRSGQYSNQPQHF.

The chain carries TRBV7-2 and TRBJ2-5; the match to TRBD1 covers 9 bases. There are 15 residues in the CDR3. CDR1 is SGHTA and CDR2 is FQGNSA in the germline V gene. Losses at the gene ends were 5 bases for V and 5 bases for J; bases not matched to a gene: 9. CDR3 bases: TGTGCCAGCAGCACACAGGGGGCGTTGGGGGAGACCCAGTACTTC. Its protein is CASSTQGALGETQYF. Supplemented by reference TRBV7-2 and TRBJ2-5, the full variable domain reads GAGVSQSPSNKVTEKGKDVELRCDPISGHTALYWYRQSLGQGLEFLIYFQGNSAPDKSGLPSDRFSAERTGGSVSTLTIQRTQQEDSAVYLCASSTQGALGETQYFGPGTRLLVL.

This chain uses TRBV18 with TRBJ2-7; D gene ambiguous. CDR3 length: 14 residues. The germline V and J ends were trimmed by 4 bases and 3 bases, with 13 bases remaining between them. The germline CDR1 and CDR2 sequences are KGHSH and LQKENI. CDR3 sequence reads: CASSLLAVRYEQYF. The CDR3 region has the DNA TGTGCCAGCTCACTCCTGGCAGTTCGCTACGAGCAGTACTTC.

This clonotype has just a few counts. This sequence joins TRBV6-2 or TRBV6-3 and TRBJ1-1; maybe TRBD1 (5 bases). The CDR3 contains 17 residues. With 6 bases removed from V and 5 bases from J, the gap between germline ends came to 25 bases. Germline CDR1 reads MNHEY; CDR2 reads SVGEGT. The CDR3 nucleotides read TGTGCCAGCAGCCACCACGGAATTAGGGGCGCGAGGACTGAAGCTTTCTTT. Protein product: CASSHHGIRGARTEAFF.

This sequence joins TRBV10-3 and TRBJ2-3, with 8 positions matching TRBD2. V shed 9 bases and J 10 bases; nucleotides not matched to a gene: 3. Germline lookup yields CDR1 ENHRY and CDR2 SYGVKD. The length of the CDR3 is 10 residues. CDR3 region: CAMGRGAQYF. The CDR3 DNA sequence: TGTGCCATGGGGCGGGGGGCGCAGTATTTT.

CDR3 bases: TGCGCCAGCAGCTTGTCTACTAGCGGGGAGGGAGAGACCCAGTACTTC. Encoded protein: CASSLSTSGEGETQYF. V gene TRBV5-1 combines with J gene TRBJ2-5; the match to TRBD2 covers 10 bases. The germline CDR1 and CDR2 sequences are SGHRS and YFSETQ. The junction had 7 bases not matched to a gene; V was cut back by 1 base and J by 4 bases. This CDR3 comprises 16 residues.

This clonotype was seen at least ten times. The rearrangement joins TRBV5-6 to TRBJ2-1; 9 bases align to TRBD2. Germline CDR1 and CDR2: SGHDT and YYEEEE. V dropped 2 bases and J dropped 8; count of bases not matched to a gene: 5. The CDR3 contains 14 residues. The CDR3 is CASSLVAGVHEQFF. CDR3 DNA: TGTGCCAGCAGCTTAGTAGCGGGGGTACATGAGCAGTTCTTC.

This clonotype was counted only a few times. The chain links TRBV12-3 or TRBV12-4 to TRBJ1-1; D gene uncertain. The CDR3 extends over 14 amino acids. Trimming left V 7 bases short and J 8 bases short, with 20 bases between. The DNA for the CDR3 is TGTGCCAGCACCACGGACGACACCGATGTGGAAGCTTTCTTT. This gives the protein CASTTDDTDVEAFF.

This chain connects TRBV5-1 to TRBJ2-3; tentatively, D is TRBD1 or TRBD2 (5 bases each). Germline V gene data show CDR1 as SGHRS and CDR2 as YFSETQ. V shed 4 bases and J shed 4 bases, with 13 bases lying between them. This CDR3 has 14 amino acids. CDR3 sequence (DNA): TGCGCCAGCAGCCCCCCGAGGGGATCAGATACGCAGTATTTT. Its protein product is CASSPPRGSDTQYF.

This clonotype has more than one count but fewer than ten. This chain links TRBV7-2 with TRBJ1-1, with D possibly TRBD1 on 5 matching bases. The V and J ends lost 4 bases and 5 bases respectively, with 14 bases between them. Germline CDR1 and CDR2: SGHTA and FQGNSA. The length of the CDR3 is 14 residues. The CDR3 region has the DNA TGTGCCAGCAGCTCCCCGACAGAACGGACTGAAGCTTTCTTT. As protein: CASSSPTERTEAFF.

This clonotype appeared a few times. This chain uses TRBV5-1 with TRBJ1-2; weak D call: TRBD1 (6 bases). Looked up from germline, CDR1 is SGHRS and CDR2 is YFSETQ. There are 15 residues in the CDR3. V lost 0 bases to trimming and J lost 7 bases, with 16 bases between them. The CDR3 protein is CASSLDPGGQGGYTF. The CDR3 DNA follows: TGCGCCAGCAGCTTGGACCCCGGGGGCCAAGGTGGCTACACCTTC.

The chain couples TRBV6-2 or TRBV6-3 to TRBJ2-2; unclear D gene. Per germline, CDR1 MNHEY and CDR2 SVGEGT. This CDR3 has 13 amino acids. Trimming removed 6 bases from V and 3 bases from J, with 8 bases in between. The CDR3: CASRPTYTGELFF. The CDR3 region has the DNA TGTGCCAGCAGACCGACTTACACCGGGGAGCTGTTTTTT.

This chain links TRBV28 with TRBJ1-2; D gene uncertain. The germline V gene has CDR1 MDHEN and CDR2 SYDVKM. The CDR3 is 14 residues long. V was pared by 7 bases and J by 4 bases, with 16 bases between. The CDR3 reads CASNPGNPTYGYTF. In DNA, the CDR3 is TGTGCCAGCAACCCCGGGAATCCTACCTATGGCTACACCTTC.

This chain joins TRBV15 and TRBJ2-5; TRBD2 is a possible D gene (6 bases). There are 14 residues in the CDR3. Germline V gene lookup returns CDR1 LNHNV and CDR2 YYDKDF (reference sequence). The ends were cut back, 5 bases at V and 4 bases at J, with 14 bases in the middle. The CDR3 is CATSEGRGGETQYF. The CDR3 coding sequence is TGTGCCACCAGCGAGGGTAGGGGAGGAGAGACCCAGTACTTC.

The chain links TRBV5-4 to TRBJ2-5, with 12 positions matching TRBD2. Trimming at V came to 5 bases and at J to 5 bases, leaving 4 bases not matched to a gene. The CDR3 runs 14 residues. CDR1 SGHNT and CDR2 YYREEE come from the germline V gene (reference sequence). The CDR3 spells CASRLAGGRETQYF. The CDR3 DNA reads TGTGCCAGCAGACTAGCGGGGGGCCGGGAGACCCAGTACTTC.

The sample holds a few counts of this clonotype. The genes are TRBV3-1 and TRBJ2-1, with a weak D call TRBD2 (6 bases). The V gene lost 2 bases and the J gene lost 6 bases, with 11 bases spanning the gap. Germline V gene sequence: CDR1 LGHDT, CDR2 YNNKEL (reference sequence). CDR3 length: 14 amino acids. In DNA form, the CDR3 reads TGTGCCAGCAGCCAATTGGTCGGGGGCAATGAGCAGTTCTTC. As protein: CASSQLVGGNEQFF.

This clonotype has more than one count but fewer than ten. The CDR3 reads CASPPGDSNTEAFF. The CDR3 DNA reads as TGTGCCAGCCCCCCTGGGGACAGCAACACTGAAGCTTTCTTT. The chain employs TRBV18 and TRBJ1-1; 7 bases are a match to TRBD1. Germline V gene data show CDR1 as KGHSH and CDR2 as LQKENI. The CDR3 runs to 14 residues. The V and J ends lost 8 bases and 2 bases, in that order; junction bases with no gene match: 8.

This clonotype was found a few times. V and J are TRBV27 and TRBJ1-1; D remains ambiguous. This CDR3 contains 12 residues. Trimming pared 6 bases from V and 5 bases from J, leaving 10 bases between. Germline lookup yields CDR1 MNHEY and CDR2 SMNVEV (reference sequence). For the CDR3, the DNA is TGTGCCAGCAGGGATTTGAGGACTGAAGCTTTCTTT. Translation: CASRDLRTEAFF.

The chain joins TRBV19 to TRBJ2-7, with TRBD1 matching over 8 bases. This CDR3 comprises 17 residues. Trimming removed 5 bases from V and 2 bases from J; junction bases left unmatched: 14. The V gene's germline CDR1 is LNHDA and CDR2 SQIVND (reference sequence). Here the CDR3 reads CASSLRTGRLVTYEQYV. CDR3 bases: TGTGCCAGTAGTCTAAGGACAGGGAGGTTGGTTACCTACGAGCAGTACGTC.

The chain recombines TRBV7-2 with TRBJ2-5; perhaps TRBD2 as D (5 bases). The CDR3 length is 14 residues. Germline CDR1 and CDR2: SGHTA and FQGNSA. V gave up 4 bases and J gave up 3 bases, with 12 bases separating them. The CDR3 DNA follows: TGTGCCAGCAGCTCGGGTAGCGCAAAAGAGACCCAGTACTTC. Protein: CASSSGSAKETQYF.